The 29 T cell receptor beta chains listed next were all sequenced from one sample in a study of cytomegalovirus exposure and HLA in healthy donors. Primers included in the PCR were 60 Vbeta and 13 Jbeta primers. Assay: immunoSEQ multiplex PCR; the TCRdb copy retains only in-frame clones and omits some. The table has 200,000 or so clones, over 70% seen once; the top ten hold 3% to 4.5%. The sequenced material came from PBMCs. These receptors were taken from a man aged 45-65 years in good health and CMV-seronegative.

The chain employs TRBV2 and TRBJ1-2; 7 nucleotides agree with TRBD1. Looked up from germline, CDR1 is SNHLY and CDR2 is FYNNEI. V gave up 6 bases and J gave up 8 bases; unmatched junction bases: 15. This CDR3 is built from 15 residues. This CDR3 reads CASSASLEGAGGYTF. As DNA, the CDR3 is TGTGCCAGCAGCGCCTCCTTGGAGGGGGCGGGCGGCTACACCTTC.

The genes are TRBV11-2 and TRBJ1-6; 8 positions match TRBD1. The CDR3 extends over 14 amino acids. V was pared by 5 bases and J by 7 bases, with 4 bases of the junction left unmatched. CDR1 and CDR2 (germline): SGHAT, FQNNGV. CDR3 nucleotides: TGTGCCAGCAGCCTGGACAGGGAAAATTCACCCCTCCACTTT. It yields the protein CASSLDRENSPLHF.

The chain uses TRBV25-1 and TRBJ1-6, with unresolved D. Germline CDR1 MGHDK, CDR2 SYGVNS. Trimming took off 5 bases at V and 7 bases at J, with 12 bases between the two ends. This CDR3 region has 14 residues. The CDR3 protein is CASSRGSKNSPLHF. The CDR3 DNA is TGTGCCAGCAGTCGCGGTAGCAAGAATTCACCCCTCCACTTT.

The chain couples TRBV2 to TRBJ2-3; 9 nucleotides match TRBD1. With V trimmed by 7 bases and J by 1 base, 3 bases remained unmatched. The CDR3 covers 14 residues. Germline V lookup: CDR1 SNHLY, CDR2 FYNNEI. The chain's CDR3 is CASKWTGGTDTQYF. Here the CDR3 DNA reads TGTGCCAGCAAATGGACAGGGGGCACAGATACGCAGTATTTT.

The rearrangement links TRBV7-8 to TRBJ2-2, with 8 bases that match TRBD1. CDR3 length: 14 amino acids. Per germline, CDR1 SGHVS and CDR2 FQNEAQ. With 2 bases clipped from V and 5 bases from J, the junction kept 1 base outside the gene matches. CDR3 sequence: CASSLQGATGELFF. CDR3 coding DNA: TGTGCCAGCAGCTTACAGGGGGCTACCGGGGAGCTGTTTTTT.

The chain couples TRBV29-1 to TRBJ2-3; D remains unclear. V was shortened by 8 bases and J by 2 bases, with 17 bases between the two germline ends. Germline CDR1 and CDR2: SQVTM and ANQGSEA. This CDR3 has 14 residues. The CDR3 nucleotides read TGCAGCTCCACGCCGGGTTCCAACACAGATACGCAGTATTTT. The encoded protein is CSSTPGSNTDTQYF.

The chain joins TRBV6-6 to TRBJ1-6; TRBD1 aligns across 7 bases. CDR3 length: 14 residues. The germline V gene has CDR1 MNHNY and CDR2 SVGAGI (reference sequence). V was clipped by 6 bases and J by 7 bases; unmatched bases: 6. CDR3 bases: TGTGCCAGCAGGACCGGGACAGAGAATTCACCCCTCCACTTT. This gives the protein CASRTGTENSPLHF.

This rearrangement joins TRBV9 to TRBJ1-3; no clear D gene. The V and J ends lost 0 bases and 0 bases respectively, with 4 bases between them. The CDR3 length is 14 residues. Germline-derived CDR1 and CDR2 are SGDLS and YYNGEE. CDR3 DNA sequence: TGTGCCAGCAGCGTAGGGAGCTCTGGAAACACCATATATTTT. This gives the protein CASSVGSSGNTIYF.

The V call is TRBV12-5, the J call TRBJ1-2, with 7 positions matching TRBD1. V lost 3 bases to trimming and J lost 8 bases; unmatched junction nucleotides: 3. There are 12 residues in the CDR3. Germline V CDR1 and CDR2: LGHNT, FRNRAP. CDR3 DNA: TGTGCTAGTGGTTTCTCAGGGGGAGGCTACACCTTC. Its translation: CASGFSGGGYTF.

The chain couples TRBV5-8 to TRBJ1-2; 7 bases map to TRBD1. The junction had 11 bases not matched to a gene; V was cut back by 4 bases and J by 5 bases. Germline CDR1 SGHTS, CDR2 YDEGEE. The CDR3 totals 15 residues. The CDR3 region has the DNA TGTGCCAGCAGCCCGGACAGGCTACTAGGGTATGGCTACACCTTC. It codes for CASSPDRLLGYGYTF.

In this sample, this clone turned up once. The rearrangement uses TRBV18 and TRBJ2-2; no reliable D call. The V and J ends lost 3 bases and 6 bases respectively, with 14 bases between them. CDR1 and CDR2 (germline): KGHSH, LQKENI. The CDR3 contains 15 residues. The CDR3 nucleotides are TGTGCCAGCTCACCGGGTGATGGAAGCGCCGGGGAGCTGTTTTTT. Amino acids: CASSPGDGSAGELFF.

The chain recombines TRBV4-3 with TRBJ2-2, with TRBD2 matching over 9 bases. The germline V gene has CDR1 LGHNA and CDR2 YSLEER. The CDR3 totals 17 residues. J lost 0 bases, V lost 0 bases, and 2 bases had no gene match. The CDR3 here is CASSQEIAGANTGELFF. CDR3 DNA: TGCGCCAGCAGCCAAGAAATAGCGGGGGCGAACACCGGGGAGCTGTTTTTT.

This clone was detected only once. Mismatch with germline at one junction end may stem from a read error. The gene calls are TRBV6-5 and TRBJ1-5; 10 bases map to TRBD1. Looked up from germline, CDR1 is MNHEY and CDR2 is SVGAGI. The CDR3 is 13 residues long. CDR3 DNA: TGTGCCAGCAGGGGACAGGGGAATCAGCTCCAGCATTTT. Protein sequence: CASRGQGNQLQHF.

The rearrangement joins TRBV27 to TRBJ1-3, with 10 bases identical to TRBD1. V trimming: 5 bases; J trimming: 0 bases; junction bases outside the gene matches: 1. Germline V gene data show CDR1 as MNHEY and CDR2 as SMNVEV (reference sequence). CDR3 length: 15 amino acids. The CDR3 loop is CASSGDRGSGNTIYF. The CDR3 DNA sequence: TGTGCCAGCAGTGGGGACAGGGGCTCTGGAAACACCATATATTTT.

This clone came up once. The genes are TRBV25-1 and TRBJ1-3; 9 bases align to TRBD1. The CDR3 loop spans 17 amino acids. Germline CDR1 and CDR2: MGHDK and SYGVNS. V gave up 8 bases and J gave up 3 bases; unmatched junction bases: 14. CDR3 loop: CASSGQGLPEGGNTIYF. CDR3 DNA sequence: TGTGCCAGCTCGGGACAGGGTCTCCCCGAGGGTGGAAACACCATATATTTT.

CDR3 sequence: CASSETGGGVGKLFF. CDR3 nucleotide sequence: TGTGCCAGCAGCGAGACAGGGGGCGGGGTAGGAAAACTGTTTTTT. The rearrangement uses TRBV9 and TRBJ1-4, with TRBD1 matching 10 bases. There are 15 residues in the CDR3. The germline V gene has CDR1 SGDLS and CDR2 YYNGEE. J gave up 10 bases and V 3 bases, and 9 bases lay outside the gene matches.

The chain is built from TRBV29-1 and TRBJ2-2; D is possibly TRBD1 (5 bases). Germline assignment: CDR1 SQVTM and CDR2 ANQGSEA. Trimming stripped 3 bases from V and 6 bases from J, with 17 bases between. CDR3 length: 15 amino acids. The CDR3 here is CSVERQGLFAGELFF. In DNA, the CDR3 is TGCAGCGTTGAGAGGCAGGGCCTTTTCGCCGGGGAGCTGTTTTTT.

The rearrangement uses TRBV9 and TRBJ2-2; perhaps TRBD1 as D (6 bases). The V gene lost 6 bases and the J gene lost 3 bases, with 12 bases spanning the gap. This CDR3 comprises 14 residues. From germline, CDR1 is SGDLS and CDR2 YYNGEE. This CDR3 is CASTGAEDTGELFF. The DNA for the CDR3 is TGTGCCAGCACAGGGGCAGAGGACACCGGGGAGCTGTTTTTT.

The table lists this clone with a few counts. V and J are TRBV6-1 and TRBJ2-7, with 12 bases identical to TRBD2. The CDR3 runs to 15 residues. Germline trimming cut 6 bases from V and 3 bases from J; bases unmatched to any gene: 6. Germline V gene data show CDR1 as MNHNS and CDR2 as SASEGT. Written as DNA, the CDR3 is TGTGCCAGCAGGGCTACTAGCGGGGGGAGCTACGAGCAGTACTTC. This translates into CASRATSGGSYEQYF.

This clone came up a few times. The CDR3 loop is CASSHETSGTYEQYF. The CDR3 DNA follows: TGCGCCAGCAGCCACGAGACTAGCGGGACCTACGAGCAGTACTTC. This rearrangement joins TRBV4-1 to TRBJ2-7; 11 bases are shared with TRBD2. J lost 2 bases, V lost 3 bases, and 3 bases had no gene match. Germline CDR1 and CDR2: MGHRA and YSYEKL. This CDR3 comprises 15 residues.

This chain uses TRBV2 with TRBJ1-1; D gene uncertain. The CDR3 totals 12 residues. The V gene's germline CDR1 is SNHLY and CDR2 FYNNEI. V was pared by 0 bases and J by 10 bases, with 9 bases between. The CDR3 sequence is CASSEARTIAFF. DNA of the CDR3: TGTGCCAGCAGTGAAGCGAGGACTATAGCTTTCTTT.

About this clone itself: A read error may produce the germline difference seen at one junction end. In the same sample, other DNA sequences code for this CDR3. This rearrangement joins TRBV5-6 to TRBJ2-7; 13 nucleotides match TRBD2. Germline V lookup: CDR1 SGHDT, CDR2 YYEEEE. This CDR3 region has 14 residues. The CDR3 DNA follows: TGTGCCAGTAGCTCGGGACTAGCGGGGACCGAGCAGTACTTC. This encodes CASSSGLAGTEQYF.

This chain connects TRBV11-2 to TRBJ2-3; D unclear. Germline CDR1 SGHAT, CDR2 FQNNGV. This CDR3 is 16 amino acids long. V was trimmed by 0 bases and J by 5 bases, leaving 15 bases between them. The CDR3 DNA reads TGTGCCAGCAGCTTAGAACTCGGCGGAAACCAAGATACGCAGTATTTT. Its translation is CASSLELGGNQDTQYF.

This chain uses TRBV4-3 with TRBJ1-4; D call uncertain. The ends were cut back, 0 bases at V and 7 bases at J, with 12 bases in the middle. The CDR3 spans 15 residues. Looked up from germline, CDR1 is LGHNA and CDR2 is YSLEER. DNA for the CDR3: TGCGCCAGCAGCCAAGAGGCGGAATCGGGTGAAAAACTGTTTTTT. It translates to CASSQEAESGEKLFF.

The chain is built from TRBV6-1 and TRBJ1-5; 8 nucleotides match TRBD1. The CDR3 length is 13 residues. Germline values: CDR1 MNHNS, CDR2 SASEGT. Trimming at V came to 6 bases and at J to 6 bases, leaving 4 bases not matched to a gene. Written as DNA, the CDR3 is TGTGCCAGCAGCGACAGGGGCACTCAGCCCCAGCATTTT. It yields the protein CASSDRGTQPQHF.

The chain carries TRBV6-1 and TRBJ2-5; the D is unclear. Per germline, CDR1 MNHNS and CDR2 SASEGT. Trimming took 4 bases from V and 11 from J, leaving 8 bases between them. The CDR3 is 10 residues long. CDR3 region: CASSANKQYF. The CDR3 DNA sequence: TGTGCCAGCAGTGCAAACAAACAGTACTTC.

J is TRBJ1-6 and V is TRBV6-5; tentative D call: TRBD1 (6 bases). CDR1 MNHEY and CDR2 SVGAGI come from the germline V gene. The CDR3 covers 14 residues. Trimming cost V 10 bases and J 5 bases, with 15 bases left between them. CDR3 DNA sequence: TGTGCCACCTCCGGGACACCGGATAATTCACCCCTCCACTTT. Protein: CATSGTPDNSPLHF.

The chain recombines TRBV6-4 with TRBJ1-5; 9 bases are a match to TRBD1. The CDR3 has 15 amino acids. Germline V gene sequence: CDR1 MRHNA, CDR2 SNTAGT. The ends lost 6 bases at V and 2 bases at J; junction bases unmatched: 5. CDR3 amino acids: CASSRTGGGNQPQHF. As DNA, the CDR3 is TGTGCCAGCAGCCGAACAGGGGGCGGCAATCAGCCCCAGCATTTT.

The chain has TRBV2 and TRBJ1-1; 9 nucleotides align to TRBD1. This CDR3 comprises 14 residues. V lost 6 bases and J lost 4; bases outside the gene matches: 6. The germline V gene has CDR1 SNHLY and CDR2 FYNNEI. Written as DNA, the CDR3 is TGTGCCAGCAGAGTGGACAGGGGAGCCACTGAAGCTTTCTTT. It yields the protein CASRVDRGATEAFF.